Sequencing of this T cell receptor (beta chain) was carried out in a study of CD8 T cells in Susac syndrome. Random hexamers served to reverse transcribe about 0.45 to 1 ug RNA. Multiplex PCR with immunoSEQ amplified the TCR beta CDR3 across 54 Vbeta and 13 Jbeta. TCRdb reanalysed the immunoSEQ multiplex PCR reads using MiXCR and keeps one entry per CDR3 protein. The table has about 150,000 distinct CDR3 sequences, about 95% seen once; the top ten hold 0.14% to 0.15%. Sequencing of TCR beta was carried out in blood CD8+ and CD4+ T cells. The CD8+ and CD4+ T cells were negatively isolated, with the TEMRA cells enriched by FACS. Of note for this clonotype: Its antigen is unknown.

Study-wide results and limits: The study recognized that its TCR sequencing and HLA analysis covered a relatively small number of individuals.

The origin of this receptor is a human donor with multiple sclerosis. Material: CD8+ T cells from PBMCs.

CDR3 bases: TGCGCAACGCGGGACTCAGATACGCAGTATTTT. Translation: CATRDSDTQYF. This rearrangement joins TRBV4-1 to TRBJ2-3; D perhaps matches TRBD2 (6 bases). Germline CDR1 and CDR2: MGHRA and YSYEKL. This CDR3 contains 11 residues.